The entry that follows covers one TCR beta chain sequence. Libraries were prepared by immunoSEQ multiplex PCR; TCRdb keeps only in-frame clonotypes and omits some of them. The sample includes under 70,000 clones, approximately 80% of them seen just once. These data come from a study of PD-L1 blockade in urothelial cancer. Between the trimmed V and J ends, which lost 0 bases and 8 bases, there was a span of 14 bases. The CDR3 contains 15 residues. Germline V CDR1 and CDR2: SGHRS, YFSETQ. Documented time point: pretreatment peripheral blood. The material was PBMCs, obtained around atezolizumab (anti-PD-L1) treatment. The origin of this receptor is a man in his 70s with urothelial cancer. This chain connects TRBV5-1 to TRBJ1-4; no definite D call. CDR3 sequence: CASSLGRGSGEKLFF. DNA for the CDR3: TGCGCCAGCAGCTTGGGACGAGGGTCGGGGGAAAAACTGTTTTTT.